This T cell receptor (beta chain) is drawn from a study of OX40 agonist ivuxolimab in advanced cancers. The study, taken as a whole, reports: The work left the antigen specificity of expanded peripheral T cells undetermined.

Profiling relied on immunoSEQ multiplex PCR, and the TCRdb table lists in-frame clones only, not all of them. The sample carries over 45,000 clones, 84% recorded once. Germline loops: CDR1 SGHNT, CDR2 YYREEE (reference sequence). Trimming took off 5 bases at V and 4 bases at J, with 9 bases between the two ends. This CDR3 is built from 12 residues. Points on this clone: As yet, its antigen is unknown.

The rearrangement links TRBV5-4 to TRBJ1-2; D call uncertain. The input for sequencing was CD4+ or CD8+ T cells sorted from blood, taken in a trial of the OX40 agonist ivuxolimab. The TCR originated in an adult with an advanced solid tumor such as melanoma, head and neck, liver or kidney cancer. CDR3 region: CASRSRGYGYTF. In DNA form, the CDR3 reads TGTGCCAGCAGGTCCCGTGGCTATGGCTACACCTTC. The variable domain in full, completed from reference TRBV5-4 and TRBJ1-2, reads ETGVTQSPTHLIKTRGQQVTLRCSSQSGHNTVSWYQQALGQGPQFIFQYYREEENGRGNFPPRFSGLQFPNYSSELNVNALELDDSALYLCASRSRGYGYTFGSGTRLTVV.